This TCR beta chain was identified during a study of T cell repertoires in cytomegalovirus infection. Points from the study as a whole: Individuals carrying CMV plus the relevant HLA were identified by cumulative frequency of public TCR beta families.

TCRdb redid the calling of the reads with MiXCR, one entry per CDR3 protein. Of around 500,000 distinct CDR3 sequences listed, under 45% are singletons. On this clonotype itself: No antigen is known for it.

Trimming removed 3 bases from V and 4 bases from J, with 19 bases in between. Germline V gene sequence: CDR1 SGHTA, CDR2 FQGNSA. There are 17 residues in the CDR3. The specimen comprised cultured PBMCs, sampled from culture after CMV antigen stimulation. This TCR came from a human donor in good health (CMV status not recorded). Some clones in this sample may be carry-over from other donors' samples. The chain recombines TRBV7-2 with TRBJ1-3; no firm D call. CDR3 DNA sequence: TGTGCCAGCAGCTTGTCCCTAGGCGGACTCGGAGGAAACACCATATATTTT. This encodes CASSLSLGGLGGNTIYF.